At least ten counts were recorded for the clone carrying this TCR beta chain. Its cognate antigen is unknown. Individual cDNA molecules received unique molecular identifiers during library preparation. Using its own MiXCR run on the 5' RACE reads, TCRdb lists one record per CDR3 protein. Of more than 20,000 distinct CDR3 sequences listed, 4% are singletons. This record comes from a study of early T cells in non-severe SARS-CoV-2 infection. About the study: It was bulk RNA from unsorted whole blood that was sequenced, and the chains were unpaired.

The V gene end was trimmed by 3 bases and the J gene end by 2 bases; junction bases not matched to a gene: 0. Germline CDR1 DFQATT, CDR2 SNEGSKA (reference sequence). The CDR3 is 13 amino acids. Notes on the study in general: The study's VDJdb matching favored anti-spike CD8 responses and missed private and CD4 specificities.

Material: whole blood. The receptor was derived from an adult who was a healthcare worker with PCR-confirmed SARS-CoV-2 infection or an uninfected control (not recorded which). V gene TRBV20-1 combines with J gene TRBJ2-1; 8 bases map to TRBD2. CDR3 in DNA: TGCAGTGCTAGCGGGGGGGCCTACAATGAGCAGTTCTTC. Residues: CSASGGAYNEQFF.